This T cell receptor beta chain came from a study of identical twins. No donor was unhealthy or non-Caucasian. Findings of the study overall: Models predicted less out-of-frame TCR alpha sharing in monozygotic twins than was found.

Template switching introduced a universal primer site, and the cDNA bore unique molecular identifiers. TCRdb re-derived calls from the 5' RACE reads in MiXCR, one entry per CDR3 protein. Here the sample spans a few hundred thousand distinct CDR3 sequences, approximately 10% being singletons. Germline lookup yields CDR1 SEHNR and CDR2 FQNEAQ (reference sequence). With V trimmed by 0 bases and J by 10 bases, 9 bases remained unmatched. The CDR3 sequence is 14 residues long. Concerning this clonotype itself: No antigen is known for it. This may be a read error, as it is one base from a much larger clone.

J is TRBJ2-7 and V is TRBV7-9; 7 bases fit TRBD2. This receptor was identified in a woman aged 45-59 years in good health. Material: naive T cells sorted from blood. This CDR3 is CASSLAGGPLDQYF. The CDR3 nucleotides read TGTGCCAGCAGCTTAGCGGGAGGGCCTCTCGATCAGTACTTC. Full variable domain (rest looked up from reference TRBV7-9 and TRBJ2-7): DTGVSQNPRHKITKRGQNVTFRCDPISEHNRLYWYRQTLGQGPEFLTYFQNEAQLEKSRLLSDRFSAERPKGSFSTLEIQRTEQGDSAMYLCASSLAGGPLDQYFGPGTRLTVT.